This TCR beta chain was profiled in a study of cytomegalovirus exposure and HLA in healthy donors. Looking at the study overall: An early release of data contained approximately 85 million unique TCRs, which came from HLA-typed donors. General study results and limits: In a later analysis, TCR beta V- and J-gene trimming was associated with a missense DCLRE1C variant. A classifier reportedly called cytomegalovirus status with high sensitivity and specificity. As confirmed in vitro, a few CMV-associated chains were specific for CMV antigens.

About this clone itself: Its matching antigen is unknown.

PCR involved 60 Vbeta and 13 Jbeta primers. The repertoire was sequenced with immunoSEQ multiplex PCR; TCRdb's copy has only in-frame clones and lacks some. This sample has about 150,000 clones, with about 60% found just once. Trimming removed 7 bases at V and 4 bases at J, with 19 bases between. Germline assignment: CDR1 SNHLY and CDR2 FYNNEI. The CDR3 loop spans 15 amino acids. Sequencing was carried out using PBMCs. This sequence joins TRBV2 and TRBJ1-1; D possibly corresponds to TRBD1 (5 bases). This receptor was taken from a woman aged 55-69 years in good health and CMV-seropositive. CDR3 region: CASIRGGVRSTEAFF. CDR3 sequence (DNA): TGTGCCAGCATTCGCGGGGGGGTCCGGAGCACTGAAGCTTTCTTT.